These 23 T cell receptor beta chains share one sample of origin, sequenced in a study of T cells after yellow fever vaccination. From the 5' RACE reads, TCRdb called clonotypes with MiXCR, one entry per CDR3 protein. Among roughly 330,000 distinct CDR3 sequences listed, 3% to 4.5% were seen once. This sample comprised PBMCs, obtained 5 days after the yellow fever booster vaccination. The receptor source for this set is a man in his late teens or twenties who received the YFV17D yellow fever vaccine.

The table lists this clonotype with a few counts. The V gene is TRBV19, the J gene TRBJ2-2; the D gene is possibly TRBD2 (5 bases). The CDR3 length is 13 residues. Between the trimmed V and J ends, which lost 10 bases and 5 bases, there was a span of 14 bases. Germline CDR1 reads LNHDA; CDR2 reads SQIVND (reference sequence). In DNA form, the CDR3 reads TGTGCCACTTCCCCTACGGGAACCGGGGAGCTGTTTTTT. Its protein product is CATSPTGTGELFF.

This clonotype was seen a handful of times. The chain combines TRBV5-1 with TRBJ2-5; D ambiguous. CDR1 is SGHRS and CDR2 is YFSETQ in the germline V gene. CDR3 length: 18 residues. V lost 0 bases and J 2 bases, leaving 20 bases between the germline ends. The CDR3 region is CASSLGGPPVEAQETQYF. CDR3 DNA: TGCGCCAGCAGCTTGGGAGGTCCGCCGGTAGAAGCACAAGAGACCCAGTACTTC.

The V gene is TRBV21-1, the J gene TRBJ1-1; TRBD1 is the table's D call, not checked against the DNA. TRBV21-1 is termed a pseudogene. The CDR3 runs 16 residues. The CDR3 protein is CASSFPGDGGNTEAFF. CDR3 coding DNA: TGTGCCAGCAGCTTCCCAGGGGACGGTGGGAACACTGAAGCTTTCTTT.

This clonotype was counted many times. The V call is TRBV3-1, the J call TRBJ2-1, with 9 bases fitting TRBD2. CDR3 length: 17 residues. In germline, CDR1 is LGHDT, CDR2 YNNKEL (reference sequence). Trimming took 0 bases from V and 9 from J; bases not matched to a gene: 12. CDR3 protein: CASSQDLFAGGPGEQFF. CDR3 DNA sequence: TGTGCCAGCAGCCAAGACTTGTTTGCGGGGGGGCCTGGTGAGCAGTTCTTC.

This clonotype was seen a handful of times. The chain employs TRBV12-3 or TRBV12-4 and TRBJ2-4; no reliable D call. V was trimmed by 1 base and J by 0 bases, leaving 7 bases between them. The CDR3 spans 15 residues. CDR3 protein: CASSLENLAKNIQYF. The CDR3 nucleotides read TGTGCCAGCAGTTTAGAGAACCTAGCCAAAAACATTCAGTACTTC.

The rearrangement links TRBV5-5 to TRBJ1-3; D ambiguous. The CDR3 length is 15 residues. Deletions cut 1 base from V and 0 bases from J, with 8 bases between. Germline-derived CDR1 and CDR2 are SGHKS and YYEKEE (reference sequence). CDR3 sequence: CASSLLFSSGNTIYF. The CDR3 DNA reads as TGTGCCAGCAGCTTGCTGTTCAGCTCTGGAAACACCATATATTTT.

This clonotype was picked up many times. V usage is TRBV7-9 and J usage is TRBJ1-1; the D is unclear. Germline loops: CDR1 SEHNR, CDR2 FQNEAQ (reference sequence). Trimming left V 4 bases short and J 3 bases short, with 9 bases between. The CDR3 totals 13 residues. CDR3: CASSSNTYTEAFF. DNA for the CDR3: TGTGCCAGCAGCTCAAACACCTACACTGAAGCTTTCTTT.

CDR3 in amino acids: CASVLLNGRGETQYF. Here the CDR3 DNA reads TGTGCCAGCGTCTTGCTTAATGGACGCGGGGAGACCCAGTACTTC. The chain is built from TRBV3-1 and TRBJ2-5, with D possibly matching TRBD2 (5 bases). Between the trimmed V and J ends, which lost 8 bases and 5 bases, there was a span of 21 bases. CDR3 length: 15 amino acids. Germline CDR1 LGHDT, CDR2 YNNKEL (reference sequence).

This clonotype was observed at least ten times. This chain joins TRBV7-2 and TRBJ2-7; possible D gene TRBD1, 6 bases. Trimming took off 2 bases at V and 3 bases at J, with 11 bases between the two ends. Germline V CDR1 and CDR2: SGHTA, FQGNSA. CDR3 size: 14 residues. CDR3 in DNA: TGTGCCAGCAGCTTATCCAGGGGCAACTACGAGCAGTACTTC. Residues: CASSLSRGNYEQYF.

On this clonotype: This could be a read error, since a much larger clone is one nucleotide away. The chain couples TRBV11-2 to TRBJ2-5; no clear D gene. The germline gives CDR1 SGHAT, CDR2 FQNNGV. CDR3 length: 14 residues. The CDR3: CASSSMTDQEPQYF. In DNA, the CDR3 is TGTGCCAGCAGCTCGATGACGGATCAAGAGCCCCAGTACTTC. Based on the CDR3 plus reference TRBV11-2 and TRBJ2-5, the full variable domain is EAGVAQSPRYKIIEKRQSVAFWCNPISGHATLYWYQQILGQGPKLLIQFQNNGVVDDSQLPKDRFSAERLKGVDSTLKIQPAKLEDSAVYLCASSSMTDQEPQYFGPGTRLLVL.

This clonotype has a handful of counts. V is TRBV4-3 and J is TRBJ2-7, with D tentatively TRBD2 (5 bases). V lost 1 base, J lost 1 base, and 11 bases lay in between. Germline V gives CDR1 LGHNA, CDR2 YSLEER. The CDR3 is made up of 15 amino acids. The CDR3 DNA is TGCGCCAGCAGCCAAGGGGTAGGGAGATCCTACGAGCAGTACTTC. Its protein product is CASSQGVGRSYEQYF.

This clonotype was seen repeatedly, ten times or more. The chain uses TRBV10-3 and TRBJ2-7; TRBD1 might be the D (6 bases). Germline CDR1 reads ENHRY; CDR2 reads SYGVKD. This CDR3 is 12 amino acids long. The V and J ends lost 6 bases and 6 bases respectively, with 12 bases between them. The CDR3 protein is CAIRDSLFEQYF. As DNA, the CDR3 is TGTGCCATCAGGGACAGCCTTTTCGAGCAGTACTTC.

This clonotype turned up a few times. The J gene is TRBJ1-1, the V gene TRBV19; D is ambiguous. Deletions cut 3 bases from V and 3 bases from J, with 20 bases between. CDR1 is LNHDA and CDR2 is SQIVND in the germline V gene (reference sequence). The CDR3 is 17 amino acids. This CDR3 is CASSIAGPQADYTEAFF. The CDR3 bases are TGTGCCAGTAGTATCGCTGGGCCCCAGGCCGATTACACTGAAGCTTTCTTT.

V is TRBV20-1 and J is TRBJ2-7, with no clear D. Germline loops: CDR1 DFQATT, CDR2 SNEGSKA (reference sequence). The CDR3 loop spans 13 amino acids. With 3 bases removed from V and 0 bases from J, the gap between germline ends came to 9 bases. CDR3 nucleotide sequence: TGCAGTGCTAGTTCGGACGACTCCTACGAGCAGTACTTC. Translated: CSASSDDSYEQYF.

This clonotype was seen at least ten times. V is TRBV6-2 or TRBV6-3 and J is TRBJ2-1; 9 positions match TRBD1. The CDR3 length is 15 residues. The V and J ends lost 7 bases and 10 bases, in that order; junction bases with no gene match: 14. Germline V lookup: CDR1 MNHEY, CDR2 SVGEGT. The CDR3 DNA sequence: TGTGCCAGCACCTCCTTAGGGGACAGGGTCAGCGAGCAGTTCTTC. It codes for CASTSLGDRVSEQFF.

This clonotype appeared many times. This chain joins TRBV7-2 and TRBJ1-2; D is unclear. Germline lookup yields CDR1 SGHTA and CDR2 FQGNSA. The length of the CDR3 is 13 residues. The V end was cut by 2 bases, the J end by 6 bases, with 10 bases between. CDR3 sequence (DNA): TGTGCCAGCAGCTTAAATCGGGGAGATGGCTACACCTTC. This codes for CASSLNRGDGYTF. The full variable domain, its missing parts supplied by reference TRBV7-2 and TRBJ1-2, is GAGVSQSPSNKVTEKGKDVELRCDPISGHTALYWYRQSLGQGLEFLIYFQGNSAPDKSGLPSDRFSAERTGGSVSTLTIQRTQQEDSAVYLCASSLNRGDGYTFGSGTRLTVV.

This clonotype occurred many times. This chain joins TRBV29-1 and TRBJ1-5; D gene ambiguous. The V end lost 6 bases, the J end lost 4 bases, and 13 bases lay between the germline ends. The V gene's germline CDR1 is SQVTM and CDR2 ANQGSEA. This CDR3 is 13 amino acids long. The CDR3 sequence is CSVVESLNQPQHF. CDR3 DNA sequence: TGCAGCGTGGTAGAGAGCCTAAATCAGCCCCAGCATTTT. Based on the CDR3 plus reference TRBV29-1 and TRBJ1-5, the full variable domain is SAVISQKPSRDICQRGTSLTIQCQVDSQVTMMFWYRQQPGQSLTLIATANQGSEATYESGFVIDKFPISRPNLTFSTLTVSNMSPEDSSIYLCSVVESLNQPQHFGDGTRLSIL.

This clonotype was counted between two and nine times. CDR3 region: CASTPGPYEQYF. The CDR3, as DNA: TGTGCCAGCACCCCGGGGCCCTACGAGCAGTACTTC. The chain is built from TRBV6-2 or TRBV6-3 and TRBJ2-7; D may correspond to TRBD1 or TRBD2 (5 bases each). CDR3 size: 12 residues. Germline assignment: CDR1 MNHEY and CDR2 SVGEGT. V lost 7 bases to trimming and J lost 2 bases, with 9 bases between them.

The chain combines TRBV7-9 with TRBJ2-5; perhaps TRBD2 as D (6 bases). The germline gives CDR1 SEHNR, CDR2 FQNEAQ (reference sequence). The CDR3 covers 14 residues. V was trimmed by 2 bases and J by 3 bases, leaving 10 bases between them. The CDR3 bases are TGTGCCAGCAGCTTACACGGGGGTAAAGAGACCCAGTACTTC. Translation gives CASSLHGGKETQYF.

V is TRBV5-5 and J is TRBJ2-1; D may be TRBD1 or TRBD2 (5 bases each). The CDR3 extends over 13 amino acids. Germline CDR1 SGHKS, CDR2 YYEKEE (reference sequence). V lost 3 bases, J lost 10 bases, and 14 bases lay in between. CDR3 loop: CASSSGTLIEQFF. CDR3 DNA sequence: TGTGCCAGCAGCTCAGGGACCCTCATCGAGCAGTTCTTC. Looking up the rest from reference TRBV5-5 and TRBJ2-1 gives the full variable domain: DAGVTQSPTHLIKTRGQQVTLRCSPISGHKSVSWYQQVLGQGPQFIFQYYEKEERGRGNFPDRFSARQFPNYSSELNVNALLLGDSALYLCASSSGTLIEQFFGPGTRLTVL.

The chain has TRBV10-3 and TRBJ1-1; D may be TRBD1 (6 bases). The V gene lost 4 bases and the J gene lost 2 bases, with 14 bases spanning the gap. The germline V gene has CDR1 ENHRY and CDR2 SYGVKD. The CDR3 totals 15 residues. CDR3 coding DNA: TGTGCCATCAGTGCCCTCGGGACACCCAACACTGAAGCTTTCTTT. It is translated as CAISALGTPNTEAFF.

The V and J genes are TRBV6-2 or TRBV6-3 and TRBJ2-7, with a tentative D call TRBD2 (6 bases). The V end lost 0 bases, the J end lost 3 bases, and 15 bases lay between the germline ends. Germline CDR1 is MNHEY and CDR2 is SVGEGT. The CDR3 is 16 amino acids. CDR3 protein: CASSYSRTIGNYEQYV. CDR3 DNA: TGTGCCAGCAGTTACTCCCGGACTATTGGGAACTACGAGCAGTACGTC.

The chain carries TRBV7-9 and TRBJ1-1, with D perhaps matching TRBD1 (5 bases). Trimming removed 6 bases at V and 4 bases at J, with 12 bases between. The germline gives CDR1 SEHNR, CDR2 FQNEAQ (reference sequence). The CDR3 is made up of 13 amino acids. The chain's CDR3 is CASRPARGTEAFF. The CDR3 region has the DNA TGTGCCAGCAGACCAGCAAGGGGCACTGAAGCTTTCTTT.